The sequence of this T cell receptor beta chain was determined in a study of cytotoxic CD8 clonotypes in ibrutinib-treated CLL. Overall study: The cohort had 11 relapsed/refractory and approximately 14 treatment-naive patients, around 18 IGHV unmutated. The taking of response samples occurred after a median roughly 11 months of treatment, with a range of 6 to 36. The study's findings and limits: Circulating CD8+ T-cell counts were tracked by baseline clonality, which exceeded that of age-matched healthy donors.

As for this clone: The antigen is unknown.

Profiling relied on immunoSEQ multiplex PCR, and the TCRdb table lists in-frame clones only, not all of them. The sample records roughly 250,000 clones, around three quarters being singletons. V was cut by 4 bases and J by 5 bases, with 11 bases left in between. This CDR3 has 13 residues. Germline V gene data show CDR1 as LGHNA and CDR2 as YNFKEQ. The chain uses TRBV4-2 and TRBJ2-5; perhaps TRBD1 as D (5 bases). This clonotype originated in a human donor with chronic lymphocytic leukemia. Here the sequenced sample was PBMCs, taken after 24 months of ibrutinib treatment. CDR3 in amino acids: CASSPRQYETQYF. The CDR3 region has the DNA TGTGCCAGCAGCCCCAGACAGTACGAGACCCAGTACTTC.